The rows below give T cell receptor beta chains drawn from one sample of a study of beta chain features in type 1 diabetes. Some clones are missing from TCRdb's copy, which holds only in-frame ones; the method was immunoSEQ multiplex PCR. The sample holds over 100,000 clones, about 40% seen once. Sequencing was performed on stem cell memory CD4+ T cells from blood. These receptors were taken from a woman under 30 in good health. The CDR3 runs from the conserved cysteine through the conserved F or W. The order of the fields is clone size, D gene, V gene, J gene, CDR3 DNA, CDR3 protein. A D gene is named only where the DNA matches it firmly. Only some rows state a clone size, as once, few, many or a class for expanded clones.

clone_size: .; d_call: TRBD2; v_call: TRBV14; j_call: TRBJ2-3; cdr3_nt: TGTGCCAGCAGCCTGACTAGCGGCACAGATACGCAGTATTTT; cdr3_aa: CASSLTSGTDTQYF
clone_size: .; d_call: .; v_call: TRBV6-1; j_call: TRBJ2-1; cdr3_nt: TGTGCCAGCAGGGGACAATTGAGCTCCTACAATGAGCAGTTCTTC; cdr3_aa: CASRGQLSSYNEQFF
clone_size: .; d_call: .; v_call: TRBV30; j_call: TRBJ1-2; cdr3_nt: TGTGCCTGGAGTGTTTCTGTACCGGTATATGGCTACACCTTC; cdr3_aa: CAWSVSVPVYGYTF
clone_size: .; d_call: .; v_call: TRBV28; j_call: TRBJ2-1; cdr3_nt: TGTGCCAGCAGTTTATCGGGGAGTAATGAGCAGTTCTTC; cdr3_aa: CASSLSGSNEQFF
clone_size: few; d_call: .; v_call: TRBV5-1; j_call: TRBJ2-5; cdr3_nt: TGCGCCAGCAGCTCGGAGCGGATGGGGGAGACCCAGTACTTC; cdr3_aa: CASSSERMGETQYF
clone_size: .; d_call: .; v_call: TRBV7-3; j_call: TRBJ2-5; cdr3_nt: TGTGCCAGCAGTCCCCCCGGTGAAGAGACCCAGTACTTC; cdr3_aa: CASSPPGEETQYF
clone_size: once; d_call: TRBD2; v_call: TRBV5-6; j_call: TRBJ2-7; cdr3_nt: TGTGCCAGCAGCCGGACTAGCGGAGGTGAGCAGTACTTC; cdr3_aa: CASSRTSGGEQYF
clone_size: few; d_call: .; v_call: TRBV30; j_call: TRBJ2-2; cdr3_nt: TGTGCCTGGAGTGAGAGCCGAGGGGAGCTGTTTTTT; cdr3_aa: CAWSESRGELFF
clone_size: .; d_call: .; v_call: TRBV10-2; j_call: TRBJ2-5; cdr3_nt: TGCGCCAGCGGTCCAGGGACTGGGGTGGAGACCCAGTACTTC; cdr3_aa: CASGPGTGVETQYF
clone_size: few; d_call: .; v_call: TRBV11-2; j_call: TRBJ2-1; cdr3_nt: TGTGCCAGCAGCCTAGGGCCCGTTCTGTCCTACAATGAGCAGTTCTTC; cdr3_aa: CASSLGPVLSYNEQFF
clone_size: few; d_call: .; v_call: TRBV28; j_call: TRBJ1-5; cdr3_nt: TGTGCCAGCAGTTTACAGGGTCAGCCCCAGCATTTT; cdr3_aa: CASSLQGQPQHF
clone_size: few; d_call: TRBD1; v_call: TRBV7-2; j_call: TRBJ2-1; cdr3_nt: TGTGCCAGCAGCCCGGGACAGGGCCCCTCCTACAATGAGCAGTTCTTC; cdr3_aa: CASSPGQGPSYNEQFF
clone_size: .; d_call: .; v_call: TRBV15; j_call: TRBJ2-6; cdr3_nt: TGTGCCACCAGCAGAGGCGGGGTTCGCTCTGGGGCCAACGTCCTGACTTTC; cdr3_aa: CATSRGGVRSGANVLTF